Below are 11 T cell receptor beta chains sequenced from a single sample in a study of long-term antiretroviral therapy in people with HIV. The immunoSEQ assay was v3.0, run at survey level. The method was immunoSEQ multiplex PCR; TCRdb's version includes in-frame clones alone and lacks a portion of them. The sample includes around 11,000 clones, 85% to 90% of them seen just once. The sample in question was unsorted PBMCs, obtained 0.2 years before starting antiretroviral therapy. The receptors stem from a woman in her forties with HIV.

The genes are TRBV2 and TRBJ1-6, with a tentative D call TRBD1 (5 bases). The CDR3 is 14 amino acids. V lost 6 bases, J lost 8 bases, and 14 bases lay in between. Looked up from germline, CDR1 is SNHLY and CDR2 is FYNNEI. The CDR3 spells CASRVGKGDSPLHF. The CDR3 DNA sequence: TGTGCCAGCAGGGTAGGAAAAGGGGATTCACCCCTCCACTTT.

V usage is TRBV4-1 and J usage is TRBJ1-3; D not resolved. The germline V gene has CDR1 MGHRA and CDR2 YSYEKL. V dropped 1 base and J dropped 0 bases, with 4 bases sitting between them. This CDR3 region has 14 residues. CDR3 amino acids: CASSQGNSGNTIYF. As DNA, the CDR3 is TGCGCCAGCAGCCAAGGAAACTCTGGAAACACCATATATTTT.

This rearrangement joins TRBV13 to TRBJ1-5, with 8 bases lining up with TRBD1. Germline CDR1 reads PRHDT; CDR2 reads FYEKMQ (reference sequence). This CDR3 is 16 amino acids long. V gave up 2 bases and J gave up 2 bases; unmatched junction bases: 5. CDR3 protein: CASSLNGQGGNQPQHF. CDR3 in DNA: TGTGCCAGCAGCTTAAACGGACAGGGTGGCAATCAGCCCCAGCATTTT.

This rearrangement joins TRBV18 to TRBJ1-2; 9 bases fit TRBD1. The CDR3 is 15 residues long. The J segment lost 8 bases and the V segment lost 3 bases, leaving 10 bases of the junction unmatched. The germline CDR1 and CDR2 sequences are KGHSH and LQKENI. CDR3 DNA sequence: TGTGCCAGCTCACCCCTCGGTAGGACAGGGGAAGGCTACACCTTC. Amino acids: CASSPLGRTGEGYTF.

CDR3 sequence: CASSDWEGSNQPQHF. CDR3 coding DNA: TGTGCCAGTAGTGACTGGGAGGGCAGCAATCAGCCCCAGCATTTT. The rearrangement joins TRBV19 to TRBJ1-5, with D unresolved. Trimming removed 5 bases from V and 1 base from J, with 12 bases in between. This CDR3 has 15 amino acids. CDR1 LNHDA and CDR2 SQIVND come from the germline V gene (reference sequence).

Concerning this clone itself: The sample has other DNA sequences that encode this CDR3 too. The chain carries TRBV4-1 and TRBJ1-2; D is perhaps TRBD1 (6 bases). Trimming stripped 0 bases from V and 6 bases from J, with 11 bases between. The CDR3 is 14 residues long. CDR1 and CDR2 (germline): MGHRA, YSYEKL. The CDR3 coding sequence is TGCGCCAGCAGCCAAGATGGGGGGGGCAATGGCTACACCTTC. Protein product: CASSQDGGGNGYTF.

The chain has TRBV18 and TRBJ2-1, with 16 bases identical to TRBD2. The CDR3 is made up of 16 amino acids. J gave up 10 bases and V 6 bases, and 9 bases lay outside the gene matches. Germline CDR1 KGHSH, CDR2 LQKENI. The CDR3 coding sequence is TGTGCCAGCTCCCCCGGGACTAGCGGGGGGGCCGGAGAGCAGTTCTTC. Protein sequence: CASSPGTSGGAGEQFF.

This sequence joins TRBV2 and TRBJ1-1; D is unresolved. The CDR3 is 14 amino acids. The V end was cut by 7 bases, the J end by 0 bases, with 12 bases between. Per the germline V gene, CDR1 is SNHLY and CDR2 is FYNNEI. Here the CDR3 reads CASILAQMNTEAFF. CDR3 bases: TGTGCCAGCATCTTGGCACAGATGAACACTGAAGCTTTCTTT.

The chain couples TRBV5-4 to TRBJ2-1, with no clear D. Germline CDR1 SGHNT, CDR2 YYREEE (reference sequence). V shed 1 base and J shed 12 bases, with 20 bases lying between them. The CDR3 has 15 amino acids. The CDR3 region is CASSLPAAGRVGQFF. CDR3 coding DNA: TGTGCCAGCAGCTTGCCGGCGGCTGGCCGGGTGGGGCAGTTCTTC.

The chain has TRBV5-4 and TRBJ2-1, with D maybe TRBD1 (6 bases). This CDR3 is 16 amino acids long. Germline CDR1 reads SGHNT; CDR2 reads YYREEE (reference sequence). With 0 bases removed from V and 2 bases from J, the gap between germline ends came to 12 bases. The CDR3 DNA reads TGTGCCAGCAGCTTGGGGGCAGGGGTTACCTACAATGAGCAGTTCTTC. This codes for CASSLGAGVTYNEQFF.

This clone was seen once. This chain uses TRBV9 with TRBJ2-3, with 9 bases that match TRBD2. CDR3 length equals 17 residues. V was clipped by 0 bases and J by 5 bases; unmatched bases: 10. Germline CDR1 is SGDLS and CDR2 is YYNGEE. In DNA form, the CDR3 reads TGTGCCAGCAGCGTAGCGTCGGGGGCGGGGGGGCTAGATACGCAGTATTTT. Its protein is CASSVASGAGGLDTQYF.